This is a list of T cell receptor beta chains from one sample in a study of graft-versus-host responses after intestinal transplantation. Assay used: immunoSEQ multiplex PCR; TCRdb lists only in-frame clones, some missing. The sample shows about 15,000 clones, around 77% of them seen only once. Here the sequenced sample was ileum tissue, taken about 460 days after intestinal transplant. The receptor source for this set is a human patient who received an intestinal transplant, so some T cells may come from the graft donor. Each CDR3 is given with its conserved first and last residue. D genes are given only for firm matches. Clone size appears in some rows only: once, few, many, or a class for an expanded clone.

clone_size | j_call | v_call | d_call | cdr3_aa | cdr3_nt
- | TRBJ2-7 | TRBV7-9 | - | CASSFDDSYEQYF | TGTGCCAGCAGCTTTGACGACAGTTACGAGCAGTACTTC
- | TRBJ2-7 | TRBV5-5 | - | CASSRWWGEQYF | TGTGCCAGCAGCCGGTGGTGGGGCGAGCAGTACTTC
- | TRBJ2-7 | TRBV11-1 | - | CASSLASGTPYEQYF | TGTGCCAGCAGCTTAGCATCCGGGACGCCCTACGAGCAGTACTTC
- | TRBJ2-2 | TRBV10-3 | TRBD2 | CAISATGTSGGAVTGELFF | TGTGCCATCAGCGCCACCGGGACTAGCGGGGGGGCCGTCACCGGGGAGCTGTTTTTT
- | TRBJ1-2 | TRBV6-6 | - | CASKGHTDNYGYTF | TGTGCCAGCAAGGGGCACACGGATAACTATGGCTACACCTTC
once | TRBJ2-1 | TRBV2 | - | CASSAYNEQFF | TGTGCCAGCAGTGCCTACAATGAGCAGTTCTTC
once | TRBJ1-5 | TRBV5-6 | TRBD1 | CASSFRDRGRDNQPQHF | TGTGCCAGCAGCTTCCGGGACAGGGGGCGAGACAATCAGCCCCAGCATTTT
- | TRBJ2-2 | TRBV9 | TRBD2 | CASTRGGSGELFF | TGTGCCAGCACCCGGGGGGGGTCCGGGGAGCTGTTTTTT
few | TRBJ1-6 | TRBV27 | - | CASSLGADNSPLHF | TGTGCCAGCAGTTTGGGGGCCGATAATTCACCCCTCCACTTT
- | TRBJ1-6 | TRBV7-3 | - | CASSLGQTNSPLHF | TGTGCCAGCAGCTTAGGGCAGACAAATTCACCCCTCCACTTT
- | TRBJ1-5 | TRBV7-9 | - | CARPLPSQGDPSAVKPQHF | TGTGCCAGACCACTCCCGAGCCAAGGGGACCCTTCCGCCGTAAAGCCCCAGCATTTT
few | TRBJ2-7 | TRBV5-5 | TRBD1 | CASSLGLGQGDEQYF | TGTGCCAGCAGCTTGGGTCTAGGACAGGGGGACGAGCAGTACTTC
few | TRBJ1-5 | TRBV4-1 | - | CASSQEEYSNQPQHF | TGCGCCAGCAGCCAAGAAGAGTATAGCAATCAGCCCCAGCATTTT
- | TRBJ1-6 | TRBV18 | - | CASSPLDSQGNLHF | TGTGCCAGCTCACCACTCGACTCTCAGGGTAACCTCCACTTT
once | TRBJ1-6 | TRBV11-1 | - | CASSWERPDNSPLHF | TGTGCCAGCAGCTGGGAAAGGCCGGATAATTCACCCCTCCACTTT
- | TRBJ2-1 | TRBV9 | TRBD2 | CASSVGGLAGNNEQFF | TGTGCCAGCAGCGTAGGGGGACTAGCGGGGAACAATGAGCAGTTCTTC
- | TRBJ1-3 | TRBV13 | TRBD1 | CASSQGERSSGNTIYF | TGTGCCAGCAGCCAGGGGGAAAGGTCGTCTGGAAACACCATATATTTT
few | TRBJ2-7 | TRBV5-4 | TRBD2 | CASSVQLAGGTYEQYF | TGTGCCAGCAGCGTACAACTAGCGGGGGGCACCTACGAGCAGTACTTC
- | TRBJ1-5 | TRBV6-1 | - | CASQPVSNQPQHF | TGTGCCAGCCAACCCGTTAGCAATCAGCCCCAGCATTTT
- | TRBJ1-1 | TRBV27 | TRBD1 | CASSLSGRGLDTEAFF | TGTGCCAGCAGTTTATCGGGCAGGGGGCTCGACACTGAAGCTTTCTTT
once | TRBJ1-5 | TRBV19 | - | CASSSRVGNQPQHF | TGTGCCAGTAGTAGCAGGGTGGGTAATCAGCCCCAGCATTTT
- | TRBJ1-1 | TRBV20-1 | - | CSASRGTEAFF | TGCAGTGCTAGTCGGGGAACTGAAGCTTTCTTT
- | TRBJ2-7 | TRBV5-1 | TRBD1 | CASSLAPGQASYEQYF | TGCGCCAGCAGCTTGGCACCAGGACAGGCCTCCTACGAGCAGTACTTC
- | TRBJ2-3 | TRBV4-1 | - | CASSPIGTDTQYF | TGCGCCAGCAGCCCTATAGGCACAGATACGCAGTATTTT
few | TRBJ2-7 | TRBV6-6 | - | CASSYSASHEQYF | TGTGCCAGCAGTTACTCGGCCTCCCACGAGCAGTACTTC
- | TRBJ1-1 | TRBV7-2 | - | CASSLFATANTEAFF | TGTGCCAGCAGCTTATTCGCCACGGCGAACACTGAAGCTTTCTTT
few | TRBJ1-1 | TRBV2 | TRBD1 | CASGWTGANTEAFF | TGTGCCAGCGGTTGGACAGGGGCGAACACTGAAGCTTTCTTT